This TCR beta chain was sequenced for a study of control samples from healthy donors and cancer patients. The CDR3 contains 15 residues. Trimming removed 10 bases at V and 2 bases at J, with 15 bases between. CDR1 and CDR2 (germline): ENHRY, SYGVKD. Here immunoSEQ multiplex PCR was the method, and the copy in TCRdb shows in-frame clones only, minus some. The table has around 120,000 clones, approximately 88% seen once; the top ten hold 3.4%. The sample was blood. The V gene is TRBV10-3, the J gene TRBJ1-6; the D gene is possibly TRBD1 (5 bases). The clonotype comes from a middle-aged man in good health. The CDR3 nucleotides read TGTGCCACCGGGAGGGGCGAGGCCTATAATTCACCCCTCCACTTT. It codes for CATGRGEAYNSPLHF.